Included here is one T cell receptor beta chain sequence, with context. Its antigen is not identified. The data were produced by immunoSEQ multiplex PCR, yet TCRdb's version contains in-frame clones alone and is incomplete. This table holds 90,000 to 120,000 clones, approximately 90% found once. The data derive from a study of T cell responses to AZD1222 COVID-19 vaccine. Study-wide results and limits: It should be noted that donors were predominantly white British and more often female, and clonal diversity was possibly underestimated.

J gave up 0 bases and V 5 bases, and 3 bases lay outside the gene matches. CDR1 is SGHVS, CDR2 FQNEAQ, per germline. CDR3 length: 15 amino acids. The input for sequencing was peripheral blood, taken 28 days after the second AZD1222 dose. The chain is built from TRBV7-8 and TRBJ1-5; 8 bases line up with TRBD1. The origin of this receptor is an adult who received the AZD1222 COVID-19 vaccine. In DNA form, the CDR3 reads TGTGCCAGCAGCCGGGACAGGATTAGCAATCAGCCCCAGCATTTT. Its translation: CASSRDRISNQPQHF.